A selection of T cell receptor beta chains follows, all from one sample in a study of OX40 agonist ivuxolimab in advanced cancers. The protocol was immunoSEQ multiplex PCR, while the TCRdb copy is restricted to in-frame clones and leaves out a portion. Of around 53,000 clones listed, roughly 90% are singletons. Sequencing was performed on CD4+ or CD8+ T cells sorted from blood, taken in a trial of the OX40 agonist ivuxolimab. The receptors here all came from an adult with an advanced solid tumor such as melanoma, head and neck, liver or kidney cancer. Each CDR3 is given with its conserved first and last residue. A D gene is named only where the DNA matches it firmly. Expanded clones get a size class; other rows say once, few or many, or leave the size out.

V	D	size	J	CDR3	DNA
TRBV19	NA	NA	TRBJ2-5	CASRIGAGQETQYF	TGTGCCAGTAGAATAGGTGCAGGGCAAGAGACCCAGTACTTC
TRBV19	NA	once	TRBJ2-1	CASTTRSLGHEQFF	TGTGCCAGTACGACACGGTCCCTTGGGCATGAGCAGTTCTTC
TRBV2	NA	NA	TRBJ1-5	CASSESDGSNQPQHF	TGTGCCAGCAGTGAATCGGATGGGAGCAATCAGCCCCAGCATTTT
TRBV5-5	TRBD1	NA	TRBJ2-7	CASIPGQGAFYEQYF	TGTGCCAGCATCCCGGGACAGGGGGCTTTTTACGAGCAGTACTTC
TRBV7-9	NA	NA	TRBJ2-5	CASSFAHSQETQYF	TGTGCCAGCAGCTTCGCCCACAGTCAAGAGACCCAGTACTTC
TRBV12-5	NA	NA	TRBJ2-7	CASGLGTVAYEQYF	TGTGCTAGTGGTTTGGGGACTGTAGCCTACGAGCAGTACTTC
TRBV4-2	NA	once	TRBJ1-4	CASSLSGGSANEKLFF	TGTGCCAGCAGCCTCAGTGGGGGCTCAGCTAATGAAAAACTGTTTTTT
TRBV4-1	NA	NA	TRBJ1-1	CASSLAPGITEAFF	TGCGCCAGCAGCCTAGCCCCGGGTATAACTGAAGCTTTCTTT
TRBV4-2	TRBD1	NA	TRBJ1-4	CASSQDSRTGDREKLFF	TGTGCCAGCAGCCAAGATTCTCGGACAGGGGATAGGGAAAAACTGTTTTTT
TRBV19	TRBD1	NA	TRBJ1-5	CASKWTGGTTSNQPQHF	TGTGCCAGTAAGTGGACAGGGGGGACAACTAGCAATCAGCCCCAGCATTTT
TRBV9	NA	few	TRBJ1-2	CASSPGRYDYGYTF	TGTGCCAGCAGCCCAGGGAGGTACGACTATGGCTACACCTTC
TRBV6-5	NA	once	TRBJ1-1	CASSYKVGGDTEAFF	TGTGCCAGCAGTTACAAAGTCGGGGGAGACACTGAAGCTTTCTTT
TRBV5-1	TRBD1	NA	TRBJ2-2	CASSLVAGGPGELFF	TGCGCCAGCAGCTTGGTGGCAGGGGGACCCGGGGAGCTGTTTTTT
TRBV5-4	NA	NA	TRBJ2-5	CASSHRGSLQETQYF	TGTGCCAGCAGTCATCGGGGAAGCCTCCAAGAGACCCAGTACTTC
TRBV2	NA	NA	TRBJ2-2	CASRSTVNTGELFF	TGTGCCAGCAGGTCGACAGTGAACACCGGGGAGCTGTTTTTT
TRBV6-5	TRBD1	NA	TRBJ1-1	CASIPVAGGNTEAFF	TGTGCCAGCATACCTGTGGCAGGGGGGAACACTGAAGCTTTCTTT
TRBV27	TRBD1	NA	TRBJ1-6	CASSLILTGGFSPLHF	TGTGCCAGCAGTTTAATTCTGACAGGGGGCTTTTCACCCCTCCACTTT
TRBV11-2	NA	NA	TRBJ2-2	CASSPGGHNTGELFF	TGTGCCAGCAGCCCAGGGGGGCATAACACCGGGGAGCTGTTTTTT
TRBV28	NA	NA	TRBJ1-5	CAGREGGDQPQHF	TGTGCCGGACGGGAGGGGGGGGATCAGCCCCAGCATTTT
TRBV19	NA	NA	TRBJ1-1	CASGFLLNTEAFF	TGTGCCAGTGGTTTTTTGTTGAACACTGAAGCTTTCTTT
TRBV28	NA	NA	TRBJ2-5	CASRGRETQYF	TGTGCCAGCAGGGGCCGGGAGACCCAGTACTTC
TRBV19	TRBD1	once	TRBJ1-2	CASRRDSPTANYGYTF	TGTGCCAGTAGACGGGACAGCCCTACAGCTAACTATGGCTACACCTTC
TRBV18	NA	NA	TRBJ2-2	CASSPDGARTGELFF	TGTGCCAGCTCACCAGATGGGGCTCGGACCGGGGAGCTGTTTTTT
TRBV5-1	NA	NA	TRBJ1-1	CASSFRDMDTEAFF	TGCGCCAGCAGCTTTCGGGACATGGACACTGAAGCTTTCTTT
TRBV5-6	TRBD1	few	TRBJ1-6	CASSSQTGADGYNSPLHF	TGTGCCAGCAGCTCCCAGACAGGGGCGGACGGATATAATTCACCCCTCCACTTT
TRBV18	NA	NA	TRBJ2-1	CASSRLRDTGNEQFF	TGTGCCAGCTCACGACTCCGGGACACCGGCAATGAGCAGTTCTTC
TRBV5-1	TRBD1	NA	TRBJ1-1	CASSPPTGGTEAFF	TGCGCCAGCAGCCCACCGACAGGGGGCACTGAAGCTTTCTTT
TRBV29-1	NA	NA	TRBJ1-1	CSVTPGAWGTEAFF	TGCAGCGTCACCCCAGGGGCGTGGGGCACTGAAGCTTTCTTT
TRBV5-6	NA	once	TRBJ1-2	CASSSDNKNTF	TGTGCCAGCAGCTCGGACAATAAGAACACCTTC
TRBV5-1	NA	NA	TRBJ2-3	CASSLGGRGHRGTQYF	TGCGCCAGCAGCTTGGGAGGGCGGGGCCACCGGGGTACGCAGTATTTT
TRBV7-6	NA	NA	TRBJ2-7	CASSELDPAEEYF	TGTGCCAGCAGCGAACTGGACCCAGCAGAGGAGTACTTC
TRBV5-1	TRBD1	NA	TRBJ1-1	CASSLNTGGTEAFF	TGCGCCAGCAGCTTGAATACAGGGGGCACTGAAGCTTTCTTT
TRBV27	TRBD1	once	TRBJ2-7	CASSVYRGREQYF	TGTGCCAGCAGTGTTTACAGGGGGCGGGAGCAGTACTTC
TRBV19	NA	NA	TRBJ1-1	CASSAHILKALKAFF	TGTGCCAGTAGTGCGCACATCTTGAAAGCTCTTAAAGCTTTCTTT
TRBV7-3	NA	NA	TRBJ1-1	CASSSARGTEAFF	TGTGCCAGCAGCTCCGCTAGGGGCACTGAAGCTTTCTTT
TRBV19	NA	NA	TRBJ1-3	CASSISLSSGNTIYF	TGTGCCAGTAGTATTTCCCTTTCATCTGGAAACACCATATATTTT
TRBV7-2	NA	NA	TRBJ2-3	CASSRARYSTDTQYF	TGTGCCAGCAGCCGTGCCCGGTATAGCACAGATACGCAGTATTTT
TRBV6-1	TRBD2	once	TRBJ2-7	CASTAAGGTYEQYF	TGTGCCAGCACCGCAGCGGGGGGGACCTACGAGCAGTACTTC
TRBV5-1	NA	NA	TRBJ1-2	CASSLEAPQATIGYTF	TGCGCCAGCAGCTTGGAGGCCCCCCAGGCCACTATTGGCTACACCTTC
TRBV14	NA	NA	TRBJ2-2	CASSRDLGNVNTGELFF	TGTGCCAGCAGCAGGGACCTGGGGAACGTAAACACCGGGGAGCTGTTTTTT
TRBV6-5	NA	NA	TRBJ2-7	CASSRLPVGYEQYF	TGTGCCAGCAGTCGCCTTCCGGTAGGTTACGAGCAGTACTTC
TRBV27	TRBD1	NA	TRBJ1-2	CASRRGQGALRNYGYTF	TGTGCCAGCAGACGAGGACAGGGGGCACTTCGTAACTATGGCTACACCTTC
TRBV6-1	NA	NA	TRBJ2-5	CASSEARETQYF	TGTGCCAGCAGTGAAGCGCGAGAGACCCAGTACTTC
TRBV5-1	NA	NA	TRBJ1-1	CASSSAGGRQNTEAFF	TGCGCCAGCAGCTCGGCGGGCGGCCGACAGAACACTGAAGCTTTCTTT
TRBV27	NA	NA	TRBJ2-3	CASSFQFYSTDTQYF	TGTGCCAGCAGTTTCCAATTTTATAGCACAGATACGCAGTATTTT
TRBV2	TRBD1	NA	TRBJ2-5	CASGRDRGRGETQYF	TGTGCCAGCGGACGAGACAGGGGTAGGGGGGAGACCCAGTACTTC
TRBV5-1	NA	NA	TRBJ2-3	CASSGGNTDTQYF	TGCGCCAGCAGCGGGGGAAACACAGATACGCAGTATTTT
TRBV30	NA	once	TRBJ2-7	CAWSYFGGTYEQYF	TGTGCCTGGAGCTACTTCGGAGGAACCTACGAGCAGTACTTC
TRBV6-5	TRBD1	NA	TRBJ1-6	CASSYVEGAGSPLHF	TGTGCCAGCAGTTATGTGGAGGGGGCCGGGTCACCCCTCCACTTT
TRBV15	TRBD1	NA	TRBJ2-7	CATSRGQGTGEQYF	TGTGCCACCAGCAGAGGACAGGGGACAGGCGAGCAGTACTTC
TRBV10-3	NA	NA	TRBJ1-1	CAISDSLGTEAFF	TGTGCCATCAGTGACTCGTTGGGGACTGAAGCTTTCTTT
TRBV11-1	TRBD1	NA	TRBJ1-5	CASSSDRGLDSNQPQHF	TGTGCCAGCAGCTCAGACAGGGGCTTGGATAGCAATCAGCCCCAGCATTTT